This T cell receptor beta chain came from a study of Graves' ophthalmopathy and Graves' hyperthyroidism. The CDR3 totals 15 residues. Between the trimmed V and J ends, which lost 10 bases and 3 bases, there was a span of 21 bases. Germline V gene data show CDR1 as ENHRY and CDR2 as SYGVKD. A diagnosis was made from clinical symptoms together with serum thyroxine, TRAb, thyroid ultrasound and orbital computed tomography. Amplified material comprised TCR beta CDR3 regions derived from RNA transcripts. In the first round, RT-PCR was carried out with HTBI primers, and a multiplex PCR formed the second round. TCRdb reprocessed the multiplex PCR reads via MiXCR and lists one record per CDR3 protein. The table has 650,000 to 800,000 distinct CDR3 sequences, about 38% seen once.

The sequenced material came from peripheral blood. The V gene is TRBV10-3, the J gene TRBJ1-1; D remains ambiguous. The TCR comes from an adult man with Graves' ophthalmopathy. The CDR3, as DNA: TGTGCCAGCAGGCCCCTAATCCTAGGCGACACTGAAGCTTTCTTT. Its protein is CASRPLILGDTEAFF.